These 18 T cell receptor beta chains originate from one sample sequenced in a study of T-cell memory formation after mild COVID-19. TCRdb independently ran MiXCR on the 5' RACE reads; one entry per CDR3 protein. The sample includes around 340,000 distinct CDR3 sequences, roughly 21% of them seen just once. The sample consisted of PBMCs or a T cell subset sorted from them (not recorded which). These receptor sequences come from an adult woman who had mild COVID-19 (a few samples of this study predate the infection). Cell type and time point are not known.

This chain connects TRBV20-1 to TRBJ2-5; D might be TRBD1 (6 bases). Germline CDR1 reads DFQATT; CDR2 reads SNEGSKA (reference sequence). This CDR3 is 13 amino acids long. V shed 6 bases and J shed 4 bases, with 15 bases lying between them. DNA for the CDR3: TGCAGTGCCCCCCAGGGGAAGACAGAGACCCAGTACTTC. Protein sequence: CSAPQGKTETQYF.

V and J are TRBV7-3 and TRBJ2-2; 9 nucleotides match TRBD2. Germline CDR1 and CDR2: SGHTA and FQGTGA. The CDR3 is 16 residues long. Trimming removed 5 bases from V and 7 bases from J; junction bases left unmatched: 11. The CDR3 DNA follows: TGTGCCAGCAGCCCCTGGGGACTAGCAGTCAACGGGGAGCTGTTTTTT. The encoded protein is CASSPWGLAVNGELFF.

This clonotype was counted a few times. This chain links TRBV7-9 with TRBJ1-6; D gene uncertain. Deletions cut 1 base from V and 9 bases from J, with 13 bases between. CDR1 SEHNR and CDR2 FQNEAQ come from the germline V gene (reference sequence). The CDR3 runs to 15 residues. CDR3 amino acids: CASSLGGGGGSPLHF. The DNA of the CDR3 is TGTGCCAGCAGCTTAGGTGGCGGTGGAGGTTCACCCCTCCACTTT.

The chain is built from TRBV29-1 and TRBJ2-7, with D possibly TRBD1 on 6 matching bases. The CDR3 covers 14 residues. Germline-derived CDR1 and CDR2 are SQVTM and ANQGSEA. V was shortened by 4 bases and J by 2 bases, with 15 bases between the two germline ends. CDR3 DNA sequence: TGCAGCGTTGGGGGCTTACAGGGTACCTACGAGCAGTACTTC. It codes for CSVGGLQGTYEQYF.

V is TRBV6-2 or TRBV6-3 and J is TRBJ1-2; 10 nucleotides line up with TRBD1. The CDR3 spans 14 residues. Losses at the gene ends were 2 bases for V and 5 bases for J; bases not matched to a gene: 2. From germline, CDR1 is MNHEY and CDR2 SVGEGT. CDR3 sequence (DNA): TGTGCCAGCAGTTACCTGGGACAGGGGTATGGCTACACCTTC. It translates to CASSYLGQGYGYTF.

There are a few counts of this clonotype. This sequence joins TRBV10-3 and TRBJ2-2; tentatively, D is TRBD2 (6 bases). The CDR3 extends over 16 amino acids. Germline V gives CDR1 ENHRY, CDR2 SYGVKD. The V end lost 4 bases, the J end lost 7 bases, and 19 bases lay between the germline ends. The CDR3 reads CAISGLSSAKSGELFF. CDR3 bases: TGTGCCATCAGTGGTTTATCTAGCGCGAAGAGCGGGGAGCTGTTTTTT.

This clonotype was seen more than once but under ten times. The J gene is TRBJ2-3, the V gene TRBV3-1, with a possible D match to TRBD2 (7 bases). Germline V CDR1 and CDR2: LGHDT, YNNKEL (reference sequence). With 0 bases removed from V and 1 base from J, the gap between germline ends came to 17 bases. This CDR3 has 18 residues. The CDR3 region is CASSQDGGGQMGTDTQYF. In nucleotides, the CDR3 is TGTGCCAGCAGCCAAGATGGGGGGGGGCAGATGGGCACAGATACGCAGTATTTT.

This sequence joins TRBV4-3 and TRBJ2-4; tentative D call: TRBD1 (5 bases). Trimming took off 0 bases at V and 0 bases at J, with 9 bases between the two ends. This CDR3 is built from 16 residues. Per germline, CDR1 LGHNA and CDR2 YSLEER. CDR3 amino acids: CASSQERGAAKNIQYF. The CDR3, as DNA: TGCGCCAGCAGCCAAGAAAGGGGCGCAGCCAAAAACATTCAGTACTTC.

The sample holds a few counts of this clonotype. The V and J genes are TRBV27 and TRBJ2-2; 14 bases are a match to TRBD2. This CDR3 comprises 17 residues. The J segment lost 10 bases and the V segment lost 5 bases, leaving 12 bases of the junction unmatched. The germline CDR1 and CDR2 sequences are MNHEY and SMNVEV (reference sequence). In nucleotides, the CDR3 is TGTGCCAGCAGTCCTATCCCCGGACTAGCGGGAGGCGTGGAGCTGTTTTTT. This gives the protein CASSPIPGLAGGVELFF.

The chain links TRBV12-3 or TRBV12-4 to TRBJ2-1, with D possibly TRBD2 on 5 matching bases. The CDR3 totals 12 residues. V was cut by 3 bases and J by 9 bases, with 9 bases left in between. The CDR3 protein is CASSFEGIEQFF. The CDR3 DNA is TGTGCCAGCAGTTTCGAGGGTATTGAGCAGTTCTTC.

V and J are TRBV7-2 and TRBJ2-1; a possible D gene is TRBD2 (6 bases). This CDR3 is built from 16 residues. The V gene's germline CDR1 is SGHTA and CDR2 FQGNSA. V lost 7 bases, J lost 6 bases, and 22 bases lay in between. CDR3 protein: CASTTEVRDLGNEQFF. The CDR3, as DNA: TGTGCCAGCACCACAGAGGTCAGGGACTTAGGCAATGAGCAGTTCTTC.

The table lists this clonotype with a few counts. The chain links TRBV20-1 to TRBJ2-1; 7 bases are shared with TRBD1. V was clipped by 1 base and J by 8 bases; unmatched bases: 11. Germline CDR1 DFQATT, CDR2 SNEGSKA (reference sequence). This CDR3 is 15 amino acids long. The CDR3 loop reads CSARGTGTASHEQFF. CDR3 in DNA: TGCAGTGCTAGAGGGACCGGGACAGCGTCCCATGAGCAGTTCTTC.

The chain employs TRBV12-3 or TRBV12-4 and TRBJ2-3, with 9 bases matching TRBD2. With 3 bases clipped from V and 1 base from J, the junction kept 2 bases outside the gene matches. CDR3 length equals 15 residues. The CDR3 DNA sequence: TGTGCCAGCAGTTTCACTAGCGGGCGCACAGATACGCAGTATTTT. Protein sequence: CASSFTSGRTDTQYF.

There are a few counts of this clonotype. This chain links TRBV5-1 with TRBJ2-2; 8 nucleotides line up with TRBD1. The length of the CDR3 is 15 residues. CDR1 is SGHRS and CDR2 is YFSETQ in the germline V gene. J was trimmed by 4 bases and V by 6 bases; bases with no gene match: 8. The CDR3 region is CASTIPGQATGELFF. In DNA, the CDR3 is TGCGCCAGCACAATACCGGGACAGGCCACCGGGGAGCTGTTTTTT.

The CDR3 reads CASSLSAVYSPLHF. For the CDR3, the DNA is TGTGCCAGCAGCTTATCGGCAGTCTATTCACCCCTCCACTTT. The rearrangement links TRBV7-9 to TRBJ1-6; D unclear. Germline CDR1 SEHNR, CDR2 FQNEAQ (reference sequence). The germline V and J ends were trimmed by 2 bases and 8 bases, with 10 bases remaining between them. The CDR3 is 14 amino acids.

This clonotype has just a few counts. This chain connects TRBV7-9 to TRBJ2-3, with 13 bases lining up with TRBD2. From germline, CDR1 is SEHNR and CDR2 FQNEAQ (reference sequence). Trimming cost V 5 bases and J 6 bases; bases outside gene matches: 8. The CDR3 runs 16 residues. DNA for the CDR3: TGTGCCAGCAGCCCCACTAGCGGGGGGGCCGGGGATACGCAGTATTTT. This translates into CASSPTSGGAGDTQYF.

This clonotype was seen only a few times. The CDR3 sequence is CASSQDNQNTEAFF. CDR3 coding DNA: TGTGCCAGCAGCCAAGATAACCAGAACACTGAAGCTTTCTTT. This chain joins TRBV3-1 and TRBJ1-1; no clear D gene. The CDR3 length is 14 residues. V was cut by 0 bases and J by 1 base, with 6 bases left in between. CDR1 and CDR2 from the germline V gene are LGHDT and YNNKEL (reference sequence).

The J gene is TRBJ2-1, the V gene TRBV18, with 7 nucleotides matching TRBD1. Germline assignment: CDR1 KGHSH and CDR2 LQKENI. V gave up 3 bases and J gave up 6 bases; unmatched junction bases: 2. The CDR3 covers 13 residues. The CDR3: CASSPRQGNEQFF. CDR3 bases: TGTGCCAGCTCACCCCGACAGGGCAATGAGCAGTTCTTC.